The TCR beta chain under discussion was sequenced for a study of T cells after yellow fever vaccination. Study conclusions and caveats: Abundant clonotypes from the bulk population could have been carried over as contaminants into FACS-sorted repertoires.

TCRdb independently ran MiXCR on the 5' RACE reads; one entry per CDR3 protein. Among a few hundred thousand distinct CDR3 sequences listed, about 4% were seen once. This clonotype showed up many times. Antigen unknown. Germline loops: CDR1 LGHNA, CDR2 YSLEER. V lost 5 bases to trimming and J lost 10 bases; unmatched junction nucleotides: 14. This CDR3 has 16 amino acids. This rearrangement joins TRBV4-3 to TRBJ2-1, with 10 positions matching TRBD2. The sample in question was PBMCs, obtained 5 days after the yellow fever booster vaccination. The receptor's source is a man between 18 and 35 years old who received the YFV17D yellow fever vaccine. CDR3 bases: TGCGCCAGCAGCTATTTAGCGGGGGGCGCCCCAGGAGAGCAGTTCTTC. Protein product: CASSYLAGGAPGEQFF.